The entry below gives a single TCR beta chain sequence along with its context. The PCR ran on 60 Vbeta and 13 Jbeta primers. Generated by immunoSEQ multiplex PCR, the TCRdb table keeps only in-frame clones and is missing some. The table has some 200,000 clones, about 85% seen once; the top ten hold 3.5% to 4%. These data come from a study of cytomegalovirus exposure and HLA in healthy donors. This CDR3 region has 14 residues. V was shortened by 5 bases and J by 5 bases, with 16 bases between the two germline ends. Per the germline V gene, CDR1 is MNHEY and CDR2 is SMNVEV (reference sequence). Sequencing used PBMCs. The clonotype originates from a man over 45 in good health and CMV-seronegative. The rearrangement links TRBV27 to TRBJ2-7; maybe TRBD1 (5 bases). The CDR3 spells CASSIQKSGHEQYF. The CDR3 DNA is TGTGCCAGCAGTATACAAAAATCAGGGCACGAGCAGTACTTC.